This is a list of T cell receptor beta chains from one sample in a study of blood T cell repertoires in COVID-19. Libraries were prepared by immunoSEQ multiplex PCR; TCRdb keeps only in-frame clonotypes and omits some of them. Seen here are hundreds of thousands of clones, around four fifths observed once, and the top ten hold 15% to 20%. Sequencing was done on a sample of peripheral blood. The source of these receptors is a woman older than 75 with active or convalescent COVID-19. CDR3s include the opening cysteine and the closing phenylalanine or tryptophan. D genes are given only for firm matches. Size values are once, few and many counts, or a class for expanded clones, and some rows have none.

d_gene	v_gene	j_gene	abundance	len	CDR3aa	CDR3nt
-	TRBV7-8	TRBJ2-3	-	13	CASREPGADTQYF	TGTGCCAGCAGAGAACCTGGAGCAGATACGCAGTATTTT
-	TRBV19	TRBJ1-2	-	12	CAGRRGLYGYTF	TGTGCCGGGAGGAGGGGACTCTATGGCTACACCTTC
TRBD2	TRBV10-3	TRBJ2-5	-	14	CATLAVPGRETQYF	TGTGCCACCCTCGCCGTTCCCGGGAGGGAGACCCAGTACTTC
TRBD2	TRBV7-2	TRBJ2-4	-	17	CASSPFVSGGAKNIQYF	TGTGCCAGCAGCCCCTTCGTTAGCGGGGGGGCTAAAAACATTCAGTACTTC
TRBD1	TRBV2	TRBJ1-6	-	15	CASSVTGGERSPLHF	TGTGCCAGCAGTGTTACAGGGGGCGAGAGGTCACCCCTCCACTTT
-	TRBV14	TRBJ2-1	-	14	CASSQAVAYNEQFF	TGTGCCAGCAGCCAAGCTGTTGCCTACAATGAGCAGTTCTTC
TRBD1	TRBV5-1	TRBJ1-2	-	14	CASSTAGGRYGYTF	TGCGCCAGCAGCACGGCAGGGGGCCGCTATGGCTACACCTTC
TRBD1	TRBV5-1	TRBJ1-4	-	15	CASSLEGTGVRKLFF	TGCGCCAGCAGCTTGGAGGGGACAGGGGTTCGAAAACTGTTTTTT
-	TRBV27	TRBJ2-7	-	13	CASSSSSSREQYF	TGTGCCAGCAGCTCCTCTAGTTCCCGAGAGCAGTACTTC
TRBD2	TRBV7-2	TRBJ2-7	-	17	CASSLPLRLAGRDEQYF	TGTGCCAGCAGCTTACCCTTAAGACTAGCGGGGCGGGACGAGCAGTACTTC
-	TRBV30	TRBJ2-5	-	14	CAWSVWRGGETQYF	TGTGCCTGGAGTGTATGGCGGGGTGGGGAGACCCAGTACTTC
TRBD1	TRBV18	TRBJ1-6	once	15	CASSAGTGGNSPLHF	TGTGCCAGCTCAGCCGGGACAGGGGGTAATTCACCCCTCCACTTT
TRBD1	TRBV30	TRBJ1-5	-	13	CAWSGQGNQPQHF	TGTGCCTGGAGTGGACAGGGAAATCAGCCCCAGCATTTT
-	TRBV28	TRBJ2-3	-	13	CAGNRGGGDTQYF	TGTGCCGGCAACAGGGGAGGCGGAGATACGCAGTATTTT
TRBD1	TRBV5-6	TRBJ2-7	-	14	CASSRRPGGGEQNF	TGTGCCAGCAGCCGGCGGCCAGGGGGTGGTGAGCAGAACTTC
TRBD1	TRBV6-6	TRBJ2-3	once	14	CASSSPGGSDTQYF	TGTGCCAGCAGTTCGCCAGGGGGCTCAGATACGCAGTATTTT
-	TRBV9	TRBJ2-3	-	15	CASSVAGMTVDTQYF	TGTGCCAGCAGCGTAGCCGGCATGACAGTAGATACGCAGTATTTT
-	TRBV4-3	TRBJ1-1	-	14	CASSQGQTNTEAFF	TGCGCCAGCAGCCAAGGACAAACGAACACTGAAGCTTTCTTT
-	TRBV6-5	TRBJ1-2	-	14	CASRAGNSDYGYTF	TGTGCCAGCAGAGCAGGGAATTCGGACTATGGCTACACCTTC
-	TRBV28	TRBJ1-1	-	15	CASSPGQEGRGEAFF	TGTGCCAGCAGTCCAGGACAAGAAGGGCGTGGTGAAGCTTTCTTT
-	TRBV4-3	TRBJ2-7	-	15	CASSQEGQGHLAQYF	TGCGCCAGCAGCCAAGAAGGTCAGGGACACTTAGCTCAGTACTTC
TRBD1	TRBV5-1	TRBJ1-2	-	15	CASSYTGGDLGGYTF	TGCGCCAGCAGCTATACAGGGGGCGATCTTGGTGGCTACACCTTC
TRBD1	TRBV7-8	TRBJ1-1	-	14	CASSQTGMNTEAFF	TGTGCCAGCAGCCAGACAGGGATGAACACTGAAGCTTTCTTT
-	TRBV5-4	TRBJ1-2	-	15	CASSLDGRGPSGYTF	TGTGCCAGCAGCTTGGATGGCAGGGGACCTAGTGGCTACACCTTC
-	TRBV24-1	TRBJ1-4	-	15	CATSESGAGNEKLFF	TGTGCCACCAGTGAATCAGGGGCAGGTAATGAAAAACTGTTTTTT
TRBD1	TRBV24-1	TRBJ2-1	-	16	CATSDNDRGSYNEQFF	TGTGCCACCAGTGATAACGACAGGGGAAGCTACAATGAGCAGTTCTTC
-	TRBV4-3	TRBJ2-1	-	16	CASSQEYSRSYNEQFF	TGCGCCAGCAGCCAAGAATACTCGCGATCCTACAATGAGCAGTTCTTC
-	TRBV5-5	TRBJ1-2	-	14	CASSLRPSGYGYTF	TGTGCCAGCAGCTTGCGCCCTTCGGGCTATGGCTACACCTTC
TRBD2	TRBV5-4	TRBJ2-2	-	14	CASLAGVNTGELFF	TGTGCCTCCTTAGCGGGGGTGAACACCGGGGAGCTGTTTTTT
-	TRBV19	TRBJ1-3	-	14	CASSIGGSGNTIYF	TGTGCCAGTAGTATAGGAGGCTCTGGAAACACCATATATTTT
-	TRBV5-8	TRBJ1-1	-	15	CASSLLVRMNTEAFF	TGTGCCAGCAGCTTGCTGGTCAGGATGAACACTGAAGCTTTCTTT
-	TRBV5-6	TRBJ2-1	once	15	CASSLGLQVYNEQFF	TGTGCCAGCAGCTTGGGGTTACAGGTATACAATGAGCAGTTCTTC
TRBD1	TRBV4-1	TRBJ2-5	once	17	CASSPLSGGQGKETQYF	TGCGCCAGCAGCCCCCTTTCCGGGGGACAGGGGAAAGAGACCCAGTACTTC
-	TRBV6-5	TRBJ2-2	-	13	CASSYRDTGELFF	TGTGCCAGCAGTTACCGAGACACCGGGGAGCTGTTTTTT
TRBD1	TRBV15	TRBJ2-5	-	17	CATSKDLDRDPRETQYF	TGTGCCACCAGCAAGGATTTGGACAGGGATCCTAGGGAGACCCAGTACTTC
TRBD2	TRBV14	TRBJ2-7	-	17	CASSQPITSGTPHEQYF	TGTGCCAGCAGCCAACCGATAACTAGCGGGACCCCCCACGAGCAGTACTTC
TRBD1	TRBV2	TRBJ2-7	once	15	CASSSLQGSLDEQYF	TGTGCCAGCAGTTCTCTACAGGGGAGCTTGGACGAGCAGTACTTC
-	TRBV6-6	TRBJ1-2	-	14	CASSYYLANYGYTF	TGTGCCAGCAGTTACTATCTAGCTAACTATGGCTACACCTTC
TRBD1	TRBV7-8	TRBJ2-1	-	12	CASSLSGQEQFF	TGTGCCAGCAGCTTATCGGGACAGGAGCAGTTCTTC
-	TRBV11-3	TRBJ2-1	-	14	CASSLEGGHNEQFF	TGTGCCAGCAGCTTAGAGGGGGGGCATAATGAGCAGTTCTTC
TRBD2	TRBV6-1	TRBJ2-4	-	16	CASSEGIAGVGNIQYF	TGTGCCAGCAGTGAAGGGATAGCGGGGGTTGGAAACATTCAGTACTTC
-	TRBV30	TRBJ1-5	-	14	CAWSPGLGGQPQHF	TGTGCCTGGAGTCCGGGCCTCGGGGGTCAGCCCCAGCATTTT
-	TRBV6-2/TRBV6-3	TRBJ1-5	-	13	CASSPDSDQPQHF	TGTGCCAGCAGCCCGGACAGTGATCAGCCCCAGCATTTT
-	TRBV19	TRBJ1-4	-	14	CASSIDAQVEKLFF	TGTGCCAGTAGTATAGATGCCCAGGTTGAAAAACTGTTTTTT
TRBD1	TRBV7-8	TRBJ2-2	-	15	CASSLSTGGLGELFF	TGTGCCAGCAGCTTATCGACAGGGGGCCTCGGGGAGCTGTTTTTT
-	TRBV11-1	TRBJ2-7	-	15	CASSLMGQGNGEQYF	TGTGCCAGCAGCTTAATGGGTCAGGGAAATGGCGAGCAGTACTTC
TRBD1	TRBV18	TRBJ2-1	-	14	CASSPGTGGAYWFF	TGTGCCAGCTCACCCGGGACAGGGGGCGCGTACTGGTTCTTC
-	TRBV28	TRBJ2-7	-	12	CASSSRAYEQYF	TGTGCCAGCAGTTCTCGGGCCTACGAGCAGTACTTC
-	TRBV6-5	TRBJ2-7	-	13	CASSFKSSYEQYF	TGTGCCAGCAGTTTTAAGAGCTCCTACGAGCAGTACTTC
-	TRBV24-1	TRBJ1-2	-	12	CATSPGGGGYTF	TGTGCCACCAGTCCCGGGGGTGGAGGCTACACCTTC
-	TRBV11-2	TRBJ1-6	-	16	CASSTGTAEPNSPLHF	TGTGCCAGCAGCACAGGGACCGCCGAACCCAATTCACCCCTCCACTTT
TRBD1	TRBV10-3	TRBJ1-1	many	15	CAISTPGQGNTEAFF	TGTGCCATCAGCACCCCCGGACAGGGGAACACTGAAGCTTTCTTT
TRBD1	TRBV10-3	TRBJ2-5	-	14	CAIRPGQGTETQYF	TGTGCCATCAGGCCGGGACAGGGGACGGAGACCCAGTACTTC